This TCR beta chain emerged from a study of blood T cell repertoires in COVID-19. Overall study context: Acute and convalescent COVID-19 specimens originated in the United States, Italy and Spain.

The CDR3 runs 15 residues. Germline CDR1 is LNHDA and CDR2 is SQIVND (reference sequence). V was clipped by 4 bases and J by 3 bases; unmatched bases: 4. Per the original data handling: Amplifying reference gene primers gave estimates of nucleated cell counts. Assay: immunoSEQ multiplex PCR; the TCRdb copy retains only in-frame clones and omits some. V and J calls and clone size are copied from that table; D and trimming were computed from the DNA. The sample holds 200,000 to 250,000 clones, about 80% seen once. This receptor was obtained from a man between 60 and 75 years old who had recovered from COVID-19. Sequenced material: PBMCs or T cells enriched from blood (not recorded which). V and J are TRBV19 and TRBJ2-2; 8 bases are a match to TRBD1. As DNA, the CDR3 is TGTGCCAGTAGTACAGGACAGGGCCACACCGGGGAGCTGTTTTTT. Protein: CASSTGQGHTGELFF.